This paragraph reports one T cell receptor beta chain. Its antigen is currently unknown. The germline CDR1 and CDR2 sequences are SGHRS and YFSETQ. Trimming removed 3 bases at V and 6 bases at J, with 19 bases between. The CDR3 runs 15 residues. This specimen comes from a study of cytomegalovirus exposure and HLA in healthy donors. 60 Vbeta and 13 Jbeta primers were used in PCR. TCRdb keeps only in-frame clones here, not all; method: immunoSEQ multiplex PCR. This repertoire shows 90,000 to 120,000 clones, roughly 83% found once; its top ten account for 4.1%. The study, taken as a whole, reports: The classifier reportedly diagnosed cytomegalovirus status with high specificity and sensitivity. Solely CMV serostatus was available to characterize immune exposure. Later analysis indicated greater clonal expansion among HLA-associated TCR beta chains than among equally common other chains.

This sequence was found in a female donor in good health and CMV-seropositive. The chain is built from TRBV5-1 and TRBJ2-7; tentatively, D is TRBD1 (6 bases). Material for sequencing was PBMCs. The DNA for the CDR3 is TGCGCCAGCAGCTCGTCGGGACACCTCTCGTTCGAGCAGTACTTC. It encodes CASSSSGHLSFEQYF.